Shown below are 31 T cell receptor beta chains from a single sample sequenced in a study of identical twins. TCRdb itself ran the 5' RACE reads through MiXCR, one entry per CDR3 protein. The data hold just under 550,000 distinct CDR3 sequences, with roughly 15% observed a single time. In addition, the sample was reused for a study of yellow fever vaccine responses in identical twins.

Sequenced sample: CD4+ T cells sorted from blood. Receptors were obtained from a woman in her late teens or twenties in good health.

This clonotype has just a few counts. This chain links TRBV4-1 with TRBJ2-2; 15 bases are shared with TRBD2. Germline V gene lookup returns CDR1 MGHRA and CDR2 YSYEKL. This CDR3 is built from 14 residues. V shed 6 bases and J 14 bases; nucleotides not matched to a gene: 7. CDR3 sequence (DNA): TGCGCCAGCAGTCCTCCGGGACTAGCGGGGGGCCTGTTTTTT. This encodes CASSPPGLAGGLFF.

The rearrangement links TRBV27 to TRBJ2-3; D gene uncertain. Trimming stripped 5 bases from V and 2 bases from J, with 14 bases between. Germline V gives CDR1 MNHEY, CDR2 SMNVEV (reference sequence). The CDR3 is 15 amino acids. The CDR3 DNA reads as TGTGCCAGCAGTCCCCAGACCTCCTCCACAGATACGCAGTATTTT. Protein sequence: CASSPQTSSTDTQYF.

The chain has TRBV12-3 or TRBV12-4 and TRBJ2-5, with D unclear. V was cut by 8 bases and J by 4 bases, with 8 bases left in between. The CDR3 contains 11 residues. CDR3 protein: CASGGLETQYF. For the CDR3, the DNA is TGTGCCAGCGGCGGTTTAGAGACCCAGTACTTC.

This clonotype was observed a few times. V is TRBV6-5 and J is TRBJ2-3; 16 bases are a match to TRBD2. V gave up 2 bases and J gave up 5 bases; unmatched junction bases: 7. The CDR3 is 18 residues long. Germline assignment: CDR1 MNHEY and CDR2 SVGAGI. The DNA for the CDR3 is TGTGCCAGCAGTTACACGGGACTAGCGGGAGGGCCGGGAGATACGCAGTATTTT. This encodes CASSYTGLAGGPGDTQYF.

The chain has TRBV5-1 and TRBJ2-7, with a tentative D call TRBD1 (6 bases). The CDR3 covers 14 residues. Trimming stripped 6 bases from V and 0 bases from J, with 13 bases between. The V gene's germline CDR1 is SGHRS and CDR2 YFSETQ. The DNA for the CDR3 is TGCGCCAGCACCTGGACAGTGAACTCCTACGAGCAGTACTTC. This codes for CASTWTVNSYEQYF. Full variable domain (outside the CDR3, taken from reference TRBV5-1 and TRBJ2-7): KAGVTQTPRYLIKTRGQQVTLSCSPISGHRSVSWYQQTPGQGLQFLFEYFSETQRNKGNFPGRFSGRQFSNSRSEMNVSTLELGDSALYLCASTWTVNSYEQYFGPGTRLTVT.

The chain combines TRBV4-2 with TRBJ1-5, with D maybe TRBD1 (5 bases). The V end was cut by 0 bases, the J end by 3 bases, with 27 bases between. There are 21 residues in the CDR3. Germline CDR1 is LGHNA and CDR2 is YNFKEQ. Here the CDR3 reads CASSQELMWTSQSGINQPQHF. The CDR3 bases are TGTGCCAGCAGCCAAGAACTTATGTGGACATCTCAAAGCGGGATCAATCAGCCCCAGCATTTT.

The chain's CDR3 is CSGWILAGETDTQYF. The CDR3 bases are TGCAGCGGATGGATACTAGCGGGAGAAACAGATACGCAGTATTTT. The chain couples TRBV29-1 to TRBJ2-3; 11 positions agree with TRBD2. The length of the CDR3 is 15 residues. V trimming: 7 bases; J trimming: 3 bases; junction bases outside the gene matches: 9. Germline CDR1 is SQVTM and CDR2 is ANQGSEA.

The gene calls are TRBV5-1 and TRBJ2-1, with TRBD2 identical over 13 bases. The CDR3 has 17 residues. CDR1 and CDR2 (germline): SGHRS, YFSETQ. The V and J ends lost 3 bases and 9 bases, in that order; junction bases with no gene match: 12. The CDR3 DNA is TGCGCCAGCAGCTCCAGCGGACTAGCGGGAGATTCGGCTGAGCAGTTCTTC. Translation gives CASSSSGLAGDSAEQFF.

This clonotype occurred many times. The gene calls are TRBV12-3 or TRBV12-4 and TRBJ2-7; TRBD2 matches at 8 bases. V lost 7 bases to trimming and J lost 5 bases; unmatched junction nucleotides: 10. The CDR3 totals 14 residues. DNA for the CDR3: TGTGCCAGCATGACGACGGGAGGGCCCAACGAGCAGTACTTC. It is translated as CASMTTGGPNEQYF.

The chain has TRBV12-3 or TRBV12-4 and TRBJ2-1; 14 nucleotides match TRBD2. This CDR3 is built from 15 residues. V dropped 6 bases and J dropped 8; count of bases not matched to a gene: 6. In nucleotides, the CDR3 is TGTGCCAGCAGCTCCGGGACTAGCGGGAGATATGAGCAGTTCTTC. This encodes CASSSGTSGRYEQFF.

The chain couples TRBV11-3 to TRBJ2-2, with 11 bases aligning to TRBD2. The CDR3 runs to 16 residues. Germline trimming cut 5 bases from V and 6 bases from J; bases unmatched to any gene: 8. Germline CDR1 is SGHNT and CDR2 is YENEEA. The CDR3 nucleotides are TGTGCCAGCAGCCAACCCGGGACTAGCGGTGCCGGGGAGCTGTTTTTT. Translated: CASSQPGTSGAGELFF.

The rearrangement joins TRBV7-8 to TRBJ2-5; D is perhaps TRBD2 (6 bases). CDR1 is SGHVS, CDR2 FQNEAQ, per germline. V shed 1 base and J shed 7 bases, with 19 bases lying between them. The CDR3 length is 16 residues. The CDR3 DNA reads TGTGCCAGCAGCTTAGTTTGGGCGGGGCCGGGGGTGACCCAGTACTTC. This translates into CASSLVWAGPGVTQYF.

In its sample, this clonotype was seen many times. This chain's CDR3 is CASKRSVGSLTDTQYF. The CDR3 nucleotides are TGTGCCAGCAAGCGGTCCGTGGGGTCTCTTACAGATACGCAGTATTTT. The gene calls are TRBV28 and TRBJ2-3, with D maybe TRBD2 (5 bases). Germline V gene lookup returns CDR1 MDHEN and CDR2 SYDVKM. V lost 7 bases and J lost 3, with 20 bases in between. This CDR3 spans 16 amino acids.

The J gene is TRBJ1-2, the V gene TRBV12-3 or TRBV12-4; unclear D gene. Trimming removed 10 bases from V and 5 bases from J, with 11 bases in between. This CDR3 comprises 11 residues. This chain's CDR3 is CATWRGYGYTF. CDR3 DNA sequence: TGTGCCACCTGGCGGGGATATGGCTACACCTTC.

This sequence joins TRBV6-1 and TRBJ1-1, with D perhaps matching TRBD1 (6 bases). The CDR3 has 14 residues. Germline CDR1 MNHNS, CDR2 SASEGT. V lost 6 bases, J lost 5 bases, and 16 bases lay in between. This CDR3 is CASSQMGQRTEAFF. DNA of the CDR3: TGTGCCAGCAGCCAAATGGGACAACGGACTGAAGCTTTCTTT.

The rearrangement uses TRBV7-6 and TRBJ1-3; 10 bases are a match to TRBD1. V dropped 1 base and J dropped 0; count of bases not matched to a gene: 6. Per germline, CDR1 SGHVS and CDR2 FNYEAQ. The CDR3 length is 18 residues. This CDR3 is CASSLEGQGSSSGNTIYF. The DNA of the CDR3 is TGTGCCAGCAGCTTAGAGGGACAGGGGTCGAGCTCTGGAAACACCATATATTTT.

This clonotype was seen more than once but under ten times. The V gene is TRBV5-1, the J gene TRBJ2-1; 8 nucleotides match TRBD1. V dropped 4 bases and J dropped 12; count of bases not matched to a gene: 12. The germline V gene has CDR1 SGHRS and CDR2 YFSETQ. This CDR3 is 14 amino acids long. The CDR3 loop reads CASSRRDQGARQFF. In DNA, the CDR3 is TGCGCCAGCAGCAGGAGAGACCAGGGGGCTCGGCAGTTCTTC.

This clonotype was observed a few times. This chain links TRBV12-3 or TRBV12-4 with TRBJ1-1, with no clear D. V was clipped by 3 bases and J by 5 bases, with 4 bases between them. This CDR3 has 11 amino acids. CDR3 DNA: TGTGCCAGCAGTTTTTTGACTGAAGCTTTCTTT. Its translation: CASSFLTEAFF.

This clonotype was detected a few times. The chain combines TRBV7-9 with TRBJ2-5; 7 bases are shared with TRBD2. The trim removed 5 bases at V and 0 bases at J, leaving 9 bases unmatched. The CDR3 spans 16 residues. Germline V gives CDR1 SEHNR, CDR2 FQNEAQ (reference sequence). CDR3 amino acids: CASSRRASGHQETQYF. DNA of the CDR3: TGTGCCAGCAGCCGGCGGGCTAGCGGCCACCAAGAGACCCAGTACTTC.

The V call is TRBV11-2, the J call TRBJ2-3; D may be TRBD1 (7 bases). The V end was cut by 2 bases, the J end by 4 bases, with 19 bases between. This CDR3 region has 17 residues. Germline V gene data show CDR1 as SGHAT and CDR2 as FQNNGV. The CDR3 DNA follows: TGTGCCAGCAGCTTAAGAGGGCGGGGCACAGGGGCAGATACGCAGTATTTT. It translates to CASSLRGRGTGADTQYF. Combining the CDR3 with reference TRBV11-2 and TRBJ2-3 gives the whole variable domain EAGVAQSPRYKIIEKRQSVAFWCNPISGHATLYWYQQILGQGPKLLIQFQNNGVVDDSQLPKDRFSAERLKGVDSTLKIQPAKLEDSAVYLCASSLRGRGTGADTQYFGPGTRLTVL.

The chain couples TRBV29-1 to TRBJ2-1; a possible D gene is TRBD2 (6 bases). The germline V and J ends were trimmed by 7 bases and 6 bases, with 19 bases remaining between them. CDR3 length: 14 residues. Germline V lookup: CDR1 SQVTM, CDR2 ANQGSEA. Here the CDR3 DNA reads TGCAGCGGAGGAGGGGTAGTCCCTGGCAATGAGCAGTTCTTC. Protein: CSGGGVVPGNEQFF.

The chain uses TRBV5-1 and TRBJ1-5; no clear D. CDR3 length: 13 amino acids. The germline V gene has CDR1 SGHRS and CDR2 YFSETQ. V was clipped by 0 bases and J by 3 bases, with 4 bases between them. In DNA, the CDR3 is TGCGCCAGCAGCTTGGACAACAATCAGCCCCAGCATTTT. This translates into CASSLDNNQPQHF.

This clonotype was counted only a few times. The chain links TRBV5-1 to TRBJ2-7, with 7 bases lining up with TRBD2. This CDR3 has 16 residues. V dropped 4 bases and J dropped 4; count of bases not matched to a gene: 14. Germline V CDR1 and CDR2: SGHRS, YFSETQ. CDR3 in amino acids: CASSPRAGGRTYEQYF. CDR3 DNA sequence: TGCGCCAGCAGCCCCAGAGCCGGCGGGAGAACGTACGAGCAGTACTTC.

This clonotype came up a few times. The gene calls are TRBV5-1 and TRBJ2-1; D perhaps matches TRBD2 (5 bases). CDR1 and CDR2 from the germline V gene are SGHRS and YFSETQ. The germline V and J ends were trimmed by 0 bases and 6 bases, with 13 bases remaining between them. The CDR3 extends over 15 amino acids. The CDR3 DNA reads as TGCGCCAGCAGCTTGGGCGGGTTCAGAAGCAATGAGCAGTTCTTC. It codes for CASSLGGFRSNEQFF.

The rearrangement joins TRBV12-5 to TRBJ2-1, with TRBD2 matching over 8 bases. J lost 1 base, V lost 1 base, and 9 bases had no gene match. CDR1 and CDR2 (germline): LGHNT, FRNRAP. CDR3 length: 18 residues. The CDR3 DNA follows: TGTGCTAGTGGTTTGGCCCTCACGGGGGGGGCTTCCTACAATGAGCAGTTCTTC. Protein sequence: CASGLALTGGASYNEQFF.

This clonotype was seen only a few times. The chain employs TRBV18 and TRBJ1-1; possible D gene TRBD1, 5 bases. Trimming removed 2 bases from V and 7 bases from J, with 11 bases in between. This CDR3 spans 13 amino acids. CDR1 and CDR2 from the germline V gene are KGHSH and LQKENI. The CDR3 DNA reads as TGTGCCAGCTCACCATGGGGGAATGGTGAAGCTTTCTTT. Protein product: CASSPWGNGEAFF.

This clonotype appeared a few times. V usage is TRBV2 and J usage is TRBJ2-4; a possible D gene is TRBD2 (5 bases). Germline V lookup: CDR1 SNHLY, CDR2 FYNNEI. The CDR3 spans 12 residues. V was cut by 6 bases and J by 8 bases, with 11 bases left in between. This CDR3 reads CASSAHGDIQYF. For the CDR3, the DNA is TGTGCCAGCAGCGCTCACGGGGACATTCAGTACTTC.

V usage is TRBV24-1 and J usage is TRBJ2-2; 7 bases match TRBD2. This CDR3 spans 12 amino acids. V was pared by 12 bases and J by 5 bases, with 5 bases of the junction left unmatched. Germline V gene sequence: CDR1 KGHDR, CDR2 SFDVKD. As DNA, the CDR3 is TGTGCCTCCAAAGCGGGAACCGGGGAGCTGTTTTTT. This codes for CASKAGTGELFF.

The gene calls are TRBV21-1 and TRBJ2-5; the tabulated D call, TRBD2, remains unverified against the DNA. TRBV21-1 is deemed a pseudogene. The CDR3 spans 14 residues. The CDR3 nucleotides read TGTGCCAGCATCGATAAGACTAGCACGGAGACCCAGTACTTC. Its protein product is CASIDKTSTETQYF.

The genes are TRBV12-3 or TRBV12-4 and TRBJ2-1, with D possibly TRBD2 on 6 matching bases. This CDR3 has 14 residues. V was trimmed by 5 bases and J by 6 bases, leaving 14 bases between them. The CDR3 spells CASSPGLNANEQFF. DNA for the CDR3: TGTGCCAGCAGTCCCGGACTAAACGCCAATGAGCAGTTCTTC.

The chain has TRBV11-3 and TRBJ2-2; the D gene is possibly TRBD1 (5 bases). Germline V gene data show CDR1 as SGHNT and CDR2 as YENEEA. The CDR3 contains 15 residues. V lost 7 bases to trimming and J lost 1 base, with 13 bases between them. This chain's CDR3 is CASIQRQGNTGELFF. For the CDR3, the DNA is TGTGCCAGCATCCAGAGGCAGGGGAACACCGGGGAGCTGTTTTTT.